A selection of T cell receptor beta chains follows, all from one sample in a study of T cells after yellow fever vaccination. From the 5' RACE reads, TCRdb called clonotypes with MiXCR, one entry per CDR3 protein. The sample comprises roughly 300,000 distinct CDR3 sequences, 6.5% to 8.5% of which are singletons, and about a sixth rests with the top ten. The sample consisted of PBMCs, taken approximately 40 days after the first yellow fever vaccination. The receptor source for this set is a man aged 18 to 30 who received the YFV17D yellow fever vaccine. CDR3s include the opening cysteine and the closing phenylalanine or tryptophan.

v_call | cdr3_aa
TRBV4-3 | CASSQDLFSDTGELFF
TRBV19 | CASSIGDTRASTDTQYF
TRBV10-3 | CAISDPQTWNTQYF
TRBV4-1 | CASSQESNMGAFF
TRBV5-4 | CASSLWASGANVLTF
TRBV7-6 | CASSLALRGGIQHF
TRBV18 | CASSPKTRSSYEQYF
TRBV11-2 | CASSHLRGNTDTQYF
TRBV27 | CASGMDRDNEQFF
TRBV5-1 | CASSRTITANTGELFF
TRBV11-2 | CASSLGGTRTDTQYF
TRBV12-3/TRBV12-4 | CASTTHASPLDTQYF
TRBV7-2 | CASSLTGSDNQPQHF
TRBV7-9 | CASSLEDGLNEQFF
TRBV7-2 | CASSLGGRDRAYGYTF
TRBV12-3/TRBV12-4 | CASSFRRVLTGELFF
TRBV2 | CASTGGFTDTQYF